This T cell receptor beta chain was documented in a study of blood T cell repertoires in COVID-19. In the study overall: PBMCs, B-cell-depleted T cells, or T cells were the source of the cDNA or gDNA that made up the material.

Germline V CDR1 and CDR2: SEHNR, FQNEAQ (reference sequence). V was clipped by 0 bases and J by 5 bases; unmatched bases: 2. The CDR3 covers 14 residues. The cohort comprised adults aged 18 to 89 years residing in about 25 US areas. Clinical history reported by participants formed the basis on which cohorts were assigned. Per the study methods: Reference gene primers were amplified, and this amplification served to estimate nucleated cell counts. TCRdb's table, derived via immunoSEQ multiplex PCR, lists solely in-frame clones and lacks some. For V, J and clone size, that table is used; D and trimming come from the DNA. This table holds more than 150,000 clones, roughly three quarters found once.

The source material was PBMCs or T cells enriched from blood (not recorded which). The TCR comes from a man aged 55 to 70 who had been exposed to COVID-19. This chain joins TRBV7-9 and TRBJ2-5, with 8 bases matching TRBD2. CDR3 residues: CASSLAGGGETQYF. The CDR3 nucleotides read TGTGCCAGCAGCTTAGCCGGCGGGGGGGAGACCCAGTACTTC.